The table lists the clone carrying this T cell receptor beta chain with many counts. This CDR3 is built from 15 residues. The germline gives CDR1 SGHAT, CDR2 FQDESV (reference sequence). Trimming left V 5 bases short and J 2 bases short, with 16 bases between. The data stem from a study of regulatory T cells in long-lasting Graves disease. Arm-PCR of CDR3 regions with iRepertoire HTBI primers generated TCR beta libraries. MiXCR was run by TCRdb on the multiplex PCR reads, yielding one entry per CDR3 protein. Counted here are 350,000 to 450,000 distinct CDR3 sequences, 15% occurring once; the ten biggest clones make up roughly 8%. Time point of the sample: newly diagnosed GD, antithyroid drugs for less than 3 months. From PBMCs, RNA was extracted and then used to make the TCR library. The sample was also linked to a second study, of T cells in Graves' hyperthyroidism and ophthalmopathy.

This TCR derives from a woman aged 35 to 49 with Graves disease. The material sequenced was peripheral blood mononuclear cells (PBMCs), taken at new diagnosis, from a patient treated with antithyroid drugs. J is TRBJ2-7 and V is TRBV11-1; no clear D gene. The CDR3: CASSPPAELTYEQYF. The CDR3 DNA sequence: TGTGCCAGCAGCCCTCCCGCGGAGTTAACCTACGAGCAGTACTTC.